The T cell receptor beta chain described here comes from a study of T cell responses to AZD1222 COVID-19 vaccine. The overall study: Timing groups of about 4 and about 12 weeks for second doses were pooled. Overall study findings and caveats: Nearly half of spike-specific TCRs reportedly target unmutated variant regions. Of the AZD1222 recipients, only six were seropositive at baseline. Most donors were white British and more were female, and clonal diversity was possibly underestimated.

To note about this clone: Its antigen is as yet unknown.

Generated by immunoSEQ multiplex PCR, the TCRdb table keeps only in-frame clones and is missing some. Here the sample spans 140,000 or so clones, roughly 92% being singletons. From germline, CDR1 is SGHNT and CDR2 YENEEA. Trimming took 5 bases from V and 9 from J; bases not matched to a gene: 8. The CDR3 has 15 residues. The TCR comes from an adult in good health. The rearrangement links TRBV11-3 to TRBJ2-1; TRBD1 matches at 12 bases. This specimen was peripheral blood, taken on day 0 of AZD1222 vaccination. CDR3 in DNA: TGTGCCAGCAGCCCCCGGGACAGGGGGCAGGTTGAGCAGTTCTTC. Its protein product is CASSPRDRGQVEQFF.